This T cell receptor beta chain stems from a study of PD-1 blockade in classical Hodgkin lymphoma. Germline V gives CDR1 SQVTM, CDR2 ANQGSEA. V was cut by 1 base and J by 4 bases, with 19 bases left in between. The CDR3 consists of 16 residues. All patients experienced relapse after autologous stem cell transplantation, and brentuximab vedotin exposure was variable. Best outcomes ranged across complete response, partial response and progressive disease. About this clone: Antigen: not known.

Whole-study findings and limits: It was CD4+ TCR diversity, not CD8+, that rose significantly by C4D1.

Clones were sequenced by immunoSEQ multiplex PCR, and TCRdb holds only the in-frame ones, with some missing. In the table there are about 50,000 clones, around 90% of which are singletons. This clonotype was sampled from a human donor with classical Hodgkin lymphoma. This rearrangement joins TRBV29-1 to TRBJ1-1; D remains ambiguous. This sample comprised peripheral blood mononuclear cells (PBMCs), obtained before the second cycle of nivolumab. The CDR3 nucleotides are TGCAGCGTTGAAGTCGCGACGGGCTTCCGGAGCACTGAAGCTTTCTTT. It translates to CSVEVATGFRSTEAFF.